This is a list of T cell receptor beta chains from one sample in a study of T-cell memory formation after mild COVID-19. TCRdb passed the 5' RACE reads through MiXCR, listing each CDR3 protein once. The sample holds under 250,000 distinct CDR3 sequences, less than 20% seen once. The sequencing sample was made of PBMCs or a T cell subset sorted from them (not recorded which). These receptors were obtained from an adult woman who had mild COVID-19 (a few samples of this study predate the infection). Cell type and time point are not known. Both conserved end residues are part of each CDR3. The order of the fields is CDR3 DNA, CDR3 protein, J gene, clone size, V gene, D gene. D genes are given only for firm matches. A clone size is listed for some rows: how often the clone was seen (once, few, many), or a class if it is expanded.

cdr3_nt: TGTGCCAGCAGCCACGGACTAGCGGGGGGATCCTACGAGCAGTACTTC
cdr3_aa: CASSHGLAGGSYEQYF
j_call: TRBJ2-7
clone_size: -
v_call: TRBV7-2
d_call: TRBD2

cdr3_nt: TGTGCCAGCAGCTGGGGACTAGCGGGAGGCGGGGCCAACGTCCTGACTTTC
cdr3_aa: CASSWGLAGGGANVLTF
j_call: TRBJ2-6
clone_size: many
v_call: TRBV5-4
d_call: TRBD2

cdr3_nt: TGTGCCAGCAGCTCCCAGCCAGAAATAACTCTCTATGGCTACACCTTC
cdr3_aa: CASSSQPEITLYGYTF
j_call: TRBJ1-2
clone_size: few
v_call: TRBV11-2
d_call: -

cdr3_nt: TGTGCCAGCAGCTTAACGACAGGGATCGACAATGAGCAGTTCTTC
cdr3_aa: CASSLTTGIDNEQFF
j_call: TRBJ2-1
clone_size: -
v_call: TRBV9
d_call: TRBD1

cdr3_nt: TGCAGCGTTACAGGGGGCAGGAGGGATGAGCAGTTCTTC
cdr3_aa: CSVTGGRRDEQFF
j_call: TRBJ2-1
clone_size: -
v_call: TRBV29-1
d_call: TRBD1

cdr3_nt: TGCGCCAGCAGCTTCGGTCCTGGCCCAGATACGCAGTATTTT
cdr3_aa: CASSFGPGPDTQYF
j_call: TRBJ2-3
clone_size: -
v_call: TRBV5-1
d_call: -

cdr3_nt: TGTGCCAGCAGCCAAGACGGTGGGAGGCCGGAAGAGACCCAGTACTTC
cdr3_aa: CASSQDGGRPEETQYF
j_call: TRBJ2-5
clone_size: -
v_call: TRBV4-2
d_call: -

cdr3_nt: TGCGCCAGCAGCTCGGGGGCCGACAGCTACGAGCAGTACTTC
cdr3_aa: CASSSGADSYEQYF
j_call: TRBJ2-7
clone_size: -
v_call: TRBV5-1
d_call: -

cdr3_nt: TGCGCCAGCAGCGTACGCAGTTTAGCGAGCACCACAGATACGCAGTATTTT
cdr3_aa: CASSVRSLASTTDTQYF
j_call: TRBJ2-3
clone_size: few
v_call: TRBV5-1
d_call: -

cdr3_nt: TGTGCCAGCAGTCTGGACAGGGCGGGCAATCAGCCCCAGCATTTT
cdr3_aa: CASSLDRAGNQPQHF
j_call: TRBJ1-5
clone_size: few
v_call: TRBV2
d_call: TRBD1

cdr3_nt: TGTGCCAGCAGCCGCGCGGGCTCACCCCTCCACTTT
cdr3_aa: CASSRAGSPLHF
j_call: TRBJ1-6
clone_size: -
v_call: TRBV9
d_call: -

cdr3_nt: TGTGCCAGCAGCGCTAGCGGGGGGCGGTACAATGAGCAGTTCTTC
cdr3_aa: CASSASGGRYNEQFF
j_call: TRBJ2-1
clone_size: few
v_call: TRBV9
d_call: TRBD2

cdr3_nt: TGCAGTGCCTGGAGGGAGGGAGCCTATAGCAATCAGCCCCAGCATTTT
cdr3_aa: CSAWREGAYSNQPQHF
j_call: TRBJ1-5
clone_size: -
v_call: TRBV20-1
d_call: -

cdr3_nt: TGCGCCAGCAGCCAAGATCTGTTGACATACGAGCAGTACTTC
cdr3_aa: CASSQDLLTYEQYF
j_call: TRBJ2-7
clone_size: -
v_call: TRBV4-3
d_call: -

cdr3_nt: TGTGCCAGCAGCCAACGGGCGGGGAGCACAGATACGCAGTATTTT
cdr3_aa: CASSQRAGSTDTQYF
j_call: TRBJ2-3
clone_size: -
v_call: TRBV3-1
d_call: -

cdr3_nt: TGTGCCAGCAGCTCCCGCTGGGGGACCCAGTACTTC
cdr3_aa: CASSSRWGTQYF
j_call: TRBJ2-5
clone_size: few
v_call: TRBV7-2
d_call: -

cdr3_nt: TGTGCCAGCAGCTTAGGGACTTGGGGGTTCACAGATACGCAGTATTTT
cdr3_aa: CASSLGTWGFTDTQYF
j_call: TRBJ2-3
clone_size: once
v_call: TRBV7-2
d_call: -

cdr3_nt: TGTGCCAGCAGCCCCAGAGGCCAGGGGGACTATGGCTACACCTTC
cdr3_aa: CASSPRGQGDYGYTF
j_call: TRBJ1-2
clone_size: few
v_call: TRBV7-9
d_call: TRBD1

cdr3_nt: TGTGCCAGCAGCGTAGAACCCAAGGGGTCCGAGCAGTACTTC
cdr3_aa: CASSVEPKGSEQYF
j_call: TRBJ2-7
clone_size: many
v_call: TRBV9
d_call: -

cdr3_nt: TGTGCCAGCAGCATTCGTCAGAGCGGCCAAGAGACCCAGTACTTC
cdr3_aa: CASSIRQSGQETQYF
j_call: TRBJ2-5
clone_size: -
v_call: TRBV12-3/TRBV12-4
d_call: -

cdr3_nt: TGTGCCTGGACCGAGGGGGCTTATAGCAATCAGCCCCAGCATTTT
cdr3_aa: CAWTEGAYSNQPQHF
j_call: TRBJ1-5
clone_size: -
v_call: TRBV30
d_call: TRBD1

cdr3_nt: TGTGCCAGCAGTGGCGGGACAGGATACGAGCAGTACTTC
cdr3_aa: CASSGGTGYEQYF
j_call: TRBJ2-7
clone_size: -
v_call: TRBV2
d_call: TRBD1

cdr3_nt: TGCGCCAGCAGCTTGTTGCGAGGGCCAAATGAGCAGTTCTTC
cdr3_aa: CASSLLRGPNEQFF
j_call: TRBJ2-1
clone_size: -
v_call: TRBV5-1
d_call: -

cdr3_nt: TGTGCCAGCAGCCAACATACGGGCGGGCTAGCGGTTTACCAAGAGACCCAGTACTTC
cdr3_aa: CASSQHTGGLAVYQETQYF
j_call: TRBJ2-5
clone_size: few
v_call: TRBV14
d_call: TRBD2

cdr3_nt: TGTGCCAGCCACACCCAGATGAACACTGAAGCTTTCTTT
cdr3_aa: CASHTQMNTEAFF
j_call: TRBJ1-1
clone_size: few
v_call: TRBV7-9
d_call: -

cdr3_nt: TGTGCCAGCAGCTTACAACTAGCGGGGGTTACCCCTACGGGGCAGTACTTC
cdr3_aa: CASSLQLAGVTPTGQYF
j_call: TRBJ2-7
clone_size: -
v_call: TRBV11-2
d_call: TRBD2

cdr3_nt: TGTGCCAGCAGTAACCCTCCCTACACTCCCACAGATACGCAGTATTTT
cdr3_aa: CASSNPPYTPTDTQYF
j_call: TRBJ2-3
clone_size: -
v_call: TRBV6-2/TRBV6-3
d_call: -

cdr3_nt: TGTGCCAGCAGCCAATCATTAGCGGGAGGTCGAGATACGCAGTATTTT
cdr3_aa: CASSQSLAGGRDTQYF
j_call: TRBJ2-3
clone_size: few
v_call: TRBV3-1
d_call: TRBD2

cdr3_nt: TGTGCCAGCAGCTTAGGGCAGAGCAATCAGCCCCAGCATTTT
cdr3_aa: CASSLGQSNQPQHF
j_call: TRBJ1-5
clone_size: many
v_call: TRBV7-2
d_call: -

cdr3_nt: TGTGCCAGCAGCCACCCATCAGACAGTACGGGGGAACTAGGGGCCAACGTCCTGACTTTC
cdr3_aa: CASSHPSDSTGELGANVLTF
j_call: TRBJ2-6
clone_size: -
v_call: TRBV7-9
d_call: -

cdr3_nt: TGTGCCAGCAGCTCCAACTCCTACGAGCAGTACTTC
cdr3_aa: CASSSNSYEQYF
j_call: TRBJ2-7
clone_size: many
v_call: TRBV7-9
d_call: -

cdr3_nt: TGTGCCAGCAGCCCCATTGGGGGGAGGAATTCACCCCTCCACTTT
cdr3_aa: CASSPIGGRNSPLHF
j_call: TRBJ1-6
clone_size: -
v_call: TRBV9
d_call: -

cdr3_nt: TGCGCCAGCAGTCCATCGGGAGAAAATGAAAAACTGTTTTTT
cdr3_aa: CASSPSGENEKLFF
j_call: TRBJ1-4
clone_size: -
v_call: TRBV5-1
d_call: -

cdr3_nt: TGCGCCAGCAGCTTGGCCCCGGGAGCCGCGGAGACCCAGTACTTC
cdr3_aa: CASSLAPGAAETQYF
j_call: TRBJ2-5
clone_size: few
v_call: TRBV5-1
d_call: -

cdr3_nt: TGTGCCAGCCTTCCTCTGGACAGCCGAAACACCGGGGAGCTGTTTTTT
cdr3_aa: CASLPLDSRNTGELFF
j_call: TRBJ2-2
clone_size: few
v_call: TRBV6-5
d_call: -

cdr3_nt: TGTGCCAGCAGCTTGGCCTCGACAGGGGGCAGCTACGAGCAGTACTTC
cdr3_aa: CASSLASTGGSYEQYF
j_call: TRBJ2-7
clone_size: many
v_call: TRBV11-2
d_call: TRBD1

cdr3_nt: TGTGCCATCAGTGAGACAACCGGGACAGGGAGGGCCGAGCAGTACTTC
cdr3_aa: CAISETTGTGRAEQYF
j_call: TRBJ2-7
clone_size: few
v_call: TRBV10-3
d_call: TRBD1

cdr3_nt: TGTGCCAGCAGTTTAGAAGACAGGGCAAAAGAGACCCAGTACTTC
cdr3_aa: CASSLEDRAKETQYF
j_call: TRBJ2-5
clone_size: few
v_call: TRBV12-3/TRBV12-4
d_call: TRBD1

cdr3_nt: TGTGCCAGCAGCTCCGATTGGGGGTTCTCCTACGAGCAGTACTTC
cdr3_aa: CASSSDWGFSYEQYF
j_call: TRBJ2-7
clone_size: many
v_call: TRBV7-2
d_call: -

cdr3_nt: TGTGCCAGCAGTCCCTCCGGGACAGGGGGCACGGGGACCCAGTACTTC
cdr3_aa: CASSPSGTGGTGTQYF
j_call: TRBJ2-5
clone_size: -
v_call: TRBV6-4
d_call: TRBD1

cdr3_nt: TGTGCCAGTAGGTCGGGACAGAGAGAGAATGAGCAGTTCTTC
cdr3_aa: CASRSGQRENEQFF
j_call: TRBJ2-1
clone_size: -
v_call: TRBV19
d_call: TRBD1

cdr3_nt: TGCAGTGCTGCAGACCCCAGTCAGCAGTTCTTC
cdr3_aa: CSAADPSQQFF
j_call: TRBJ2-1
clone_size: many
v_call: TRBV20-1
d_call: -

cdr3_nt: TGTGCCAGCAGCACCCGGGGCGGGACACGGTTTAGCAATGAGCAGTTCTTC
cdr3_aa: CASSTRGGTRFSNEQFF
j_call: TRBJ2-1
clone_size: many
v_call: TRBV7-9
d_call: -

cdr3_nt: TGTGCCAGCCGTACCAGCGGGAGGGCCAAAGATACGCAGTATTTT
cdr3_aa: CASRTSGRAKDTQYF
j_call: TRBJ2-3
clone_size: -
v_call: TRBV6-6
d_call: TRBD2

cdr3_nt: TGTGCCAGCAGCTATAGTGCGAGCTCCTACAATGAGCAGTTCTTC
cdr3_aa: CASSYSASSYNEQFF
j_call: TRBJ2-1
clone_size: few
v_call: TRBV7-3
d_call: -

cdr3_nt: TGTGCCAGCAGTGTTCAGGGACTAGCGAGCTACGAGCAGTACTTC
cdr3_aa: CASSVQGLASYEQYF
j_call: TRBJ2-7
clone_size: -
v_call: TRBV25-1
d_call: TRBD2

cdr3_nt: TGTGCCAGCAGTTTAACGCTAGCGGGGCCCCGCGAGCAGTACTTC
cdr3_aa: CASSLTLAGPREQYF
j_call: TRBJ2-7
clone_size: -
v_call: TRBV12-3/TRBV12-4
d_call: TRBD2

cdr3_nt: TGCGCCCTGACTACGAAAACTCGGACGTTTCCGGACTTTAGCACAGATACGCAGTATTTT
cdr3_aa: CALTTKTRTFPDFSTDTQYF
j_call: TRBJ2-3
clone_size: -
v_call: TRBV10-1
d_call: -

cdr3_nt: TGTGCCAGCTCATCCCCGACACTCTACACCGGGGAGCTGTTTTTT
cdr3_aa: CASSSPTLYTGELFF
j_call: TRBJ2-2
clone_size: -
v_call: TRBV18
d_call: -

cdr3_nt: TGTGCCAGCGGACGAAACAATGAGCAGTTCTTC
cdr3_aa: CASGRNNEQFF
j_call: TRBJ2-1
clone_size: many
v_call: TRBV14
d_call: -

cdr3_nt: TGTGCCAGCAGCTTAGCAGCCCCGGGCTCAGGGCATAGCAGGCGGAACATTCAGTACTTC
cdr3_aa: CASSLAAPGSGHSRRNIQYF
j_call: TRBJ2-4
clone_size: -
v_call: TRBV7-9
d_call: -

cdr3_nt: TGTGCCACCAGCAGAGGACCGGGGGGGCCTTTAGGAGAGACCCAGTACTTC
cdr3_aa: CATSRGPGGPLGETQYF
j_call: TRBJ2-5
clone_size: few
v_call: TRBV12-3/TRBV12-4
d_call: TRBD2

cdr3_nt: TGTGCCAGCCAAACTTCCGCCGGGGAGACCCAGTACTTC
cdr3_aa: CASQTSAGETQYF
j_call: TRBJ2-5
clone_size: many
v_call: TRBV12-3/TRBV12-4
d_call: -

cdr3_nt: TGTGCCAGCAGCTTGTACGCGGTGCAGGGCCGCTATGGCTACACCTTC
cdr3_aa: CASSLYAVQGRYGYTF
j_call: TRBJ1-2
clone_size: few
v_call: TRBV5-6
d_call: -

cdr3_nt: TGTGCCAGCAGCCCGCGACTAGTACTATACTACGAGCAGTACTTC
cdr3_aa: CASSPRLVLYYEQYF
j_call: TRBJ2-7
clone_size: -
v_call: TRBV3-1
d_call: -